The clone carrying this T cell receptor beta chain turned up a few times. What it binds is not known. Original methodology: It was from CDR3 differences across clinicopathological groups that a distant-metastasis classifier for papillary thyroid cancer was built. Via MiXCR, TCRdb re-called the PCR reads. These V and J calls are TCRdb output, not the study's own analysis. Here the sample spans about 6,200 clones, about 30% being singletons. These data belong to a study of metastatic and nonmetastatic thyroid tumors. Study overall: Repertoires from blood and tumor or nodule tissue of malignant and benign thyroid patients were compared. The study, taken as a whole, reports: For both blood and tumor, malignant thyroid tumors reportedly showed significantly higher TCR beta diversity than benign nodules did.

Treatment of any kind had been given to no patient before thyroid surgery. This CDR3 has 14 residues. V shed 5 bases and J shed 4 bases, with 12 bases lying between them. Sequenced material: adjacent normal tissue. The source of this sequence is a female donor with papillary thyroid cancer or a benign thyroid nodule (not recorded which). Some clones in this sample may be carry-over from other donors' samples. This chain links TRBV12-3 or TRBV12-4 with TRBJ2-1; no definite D call. The CDR3 sequence: CASSPNRLYNEQFF. The CDR3 DNA is TGTGCCAGCAGTCCCAACAGATTATACAATGAGCAGTTCTTC.